These 22 T cell receptor beta chains share one sample of origin, sequenced in a study of T cell responses to AZD1222 COVID-19 vaccine. Measured with immunoSEQ multiplex PCR; TCRdb has only the in-frame clones, and not every one. This sample has tens of thousands of clones, with roughly 88% found just once. The source material was peripheral blood, sampled on day 0 of MenACWY control vaccination. The receptors stem from an adult in good health.

V and J are TRBV5-3 and TRBJ2-1; 9 bases are shared with TRBD2. TRBV5-3 is an ORF, with its function uncertain. J lost 2 bases, V lost 2 bases, and 2 bases had no gene match. CDR3 length: 15 amino acids. The CDR3 here is CARSLAGGTYNEQFF. In DNA, the CDR3 is TGTGCCAGAAGCTTAGCGGGGGGAACCTACAATGAGCAGTTCTTC.

This CDR3 is CSVLISPYEQYF. Here the CDR3 DNA reads TGCAGCGTTTTAATTAGTCCCTACGAGCAGTACTTC. The chain combines TRBV29-1 with TRBJ2-7; no definite D call. The germline V gene encodes CDR1 SQVTM and CDR2 ANQGSEA. The CDR3 loop spans 12 amino acids. V was pared by 5 bases and J by 2 bases, with 10 bases between.

The table lists this clone with a count of one. The chain has TRBV6-4 and TRBJ2-3; maybe TRBD2 (6 bases). The V gene's germline CDR1 is MRHNA and CDR2 SNTAGT. V was cut by 5 bases and J by 1 base, with 10 bases left in between. There are 14 residues in the CDR3. CDR3 protein: CASSLEGGTDTQYF. In DNA, the CDR3 is TGTGCCAGCAGTCTGGAGGGAGGCACAGATACGCAGTATTTT.

The chain couples TRBV28 to TRBJ1-1, with unresolved D. Germline V gene lookup returns CDR1 MDHEN and CDR2 SYDVKM. This CDR3 has 14 amino acids. Trimming left V 5 bases short and J 4 bases short, with 14 bases between. The CDR3 nucleotides are TGTGCCAGCAGTCCGACTCCTTGGGCCACTGAAGCTTTCTTT. Translating gives CASSPTPWATEAFF.

The J gene is TRBJ1-6, the V gene TRBV11-2, with D perhaps matching TRBD1 (6 bases). The CDR3 extends over 16 amino acids. Looked up from germline, CDR1 is SGHAT and CDR2 is FQNNGV. V was pared by 0 bases and J by 3 bases, with 9 bases between. CDR3 DNA: TGTGCCAGCAGCTTAGAGAAACAGGGCTATAATTCACCCCTCCACTTT. Amino acid sequence: CASSLEKQGYNSPLHF.

This sequence joins TRBV19 and TRBJ2-2; 9 bases are shared with TRBD1. Per the germline V gene, CDR1 is LNHDA and CDR2 is SQIVND (reference sequence). The trim removed 0 bases at V and 6 bases at J, leaving 8 bases unmatched. The CDR3 contains 17 residues. CDR3 bases: TGTGCCAGTAGTATAGATCACGGGACAGGGCTGGCCGGGGAGCTGTTTTTT. Its translation is CASSIDHGTGLAGELFF.

The V and J genes are TRBV20-1 and TRBJ2-1; 7 nucleotides line up with TRBD2. V dropped 3 bases and J dropped 1; count of bases not matched to a gene: 6. The CDR3 totals 15 residues. CDR1 and CDR2 from the germline V gene are DFQATT and SNEGSKA (reference sequence). CDR3 DNA sequence: TGCAGTGCTAGTCCGCTAGCGGCGTCCTACAATGAGCAGTTCTTC. Protein sequence: CSASPLAASYNEQFF.

The rearrangement links TRBV7-9 to TRBJ1-2; TRBD1 agrees at 10 bases. Germline CDR1 SEHNR, CDR2 FQNEAQ (reference sequence). CDR3 size: 17 residues. Trimming cost V 5 bases and J 4 bases; bases outside gene matches: 13. Here the CDR3 DNA reads TGTGCCAGCAGCCCTATGACAGGGGGCCGCGCAGGCTATGGCTACACCTTC. The encoded protein is CASSPMTGGRAGYGYTF.

The CDR3 here is CSVTRAFYSGANVLTF. CDR3 bases: TGCAGCGTGACTAGGGCCTTCTACTCTGGGGCCAACGTCCTGACTTTC. The chain has TRBV29-1 and TRBJ2-6; TRBD2 might be the D (6 bases). Germline V lookup: CDR1 SQVTM, CDR2 ANQGSEA. The CDR3 is 16 amino acids. The V end was cut by 6 bases, the J end by 0 bases, with 15 bases between.

The chain combines TRBV6-6 with TRBJ1-5, with 12 bases aligning to TRBD1. Germline CDR1 reads MNHNY; CDR2 reads SVGAGI (reference sequence). The CDR3 is 16 residues long. Losses at the gene ends were 2 bases for V and 6 bases for J; bases not matched to a gene: 5. The DNA of the CDR3 is TGTGCCAGCAGTTACCCCGGGACAGGGGGCGGTCAGCCCCAGCATTTT. Its protein product is CASSYPGTGGGQPQHF.

J is TRBJ1-6 and V is TRBV19; maybe TRBD1 (6 bases). CDR3 size: 14 residues. Trimming took 10 bases from V and 11 from J, leaving 21 bases between them. Germline-derived CDR1 and CDR2 are LNHDA and SQIVND (reference sequence). The CDR3 DNA reads as TGTGCCACCCAAGGGGGGGCAATAGAAGCACCCCTCCACTTT. Translating gives CATQGGAIEAPLHF. Filled out from reference TRBV19 and TRBJ1-6, the complete variable domain reads DGGITQSPKYLFRKEGQNVTLSCEQNLNHDAMYWYRQDPGQGLRLIYYSQIVNDFQKGDIAEGYSVSREKKESFPLTVTSAQKNPTAFYLCATQGGAIEAPLHFGNGTRLTVT.

This clone was detected only a few times. The V call is TRBV7-3, the J call TRBJ1-2, with 8 bases identical to TRBD1. CDR1 is SGHTA, CDR2 FQGTGA, per germline. J lost 2 bases, V lost 5 bases, and 4 bases had no gene match. CDR3 length: 14 amino acids. In DNA, the CDR3 is TGTGCCAGCAGCCCGGACAGGGAAAACTATGGCTACACCTTC. Translating it yields CASSPDRENYGYTF.

In its sample, this clone was seen once. This chain joins TRBV6-5 and TRBJ1-5; possible D gene TRBD1, 5 bases. This CDR3 contains 12 residues. CDR1 and CDR2 from the germline V gene are MNHEY and SVGAGI. The V end was cut by 6 bases, the J end by 4 bases, with 7 bases between. CDR3 loop: CASRGLNQPQHF. CDR3 coding DNA: TGTGCCAGCAGGGGACTGAATCAGCCCCAGCATTTT.

V and J are TRBV11-2 and TRBJ2-7; possible D gene TRBD2, 6 bases. The CDR3 covers 12 residues. Trimming stripped 8 bases from V and 4 bases from J, with 12 bases between. CDR1 and CDR2 from the germline V gene are SGHAT and FQNNGV. The DNA of the CDR3 is TGTGCCAGCCAGGAGGAGGGTTACGAGCAGTACTTC. As protein: CASQEEGYEQYF.

The rearrangement uses TRBV30 and TRBJ1-2; D ambiguous. Germline lookup yields CDR1 GTSNPN and CDR2 SVGIG (reference sequence). This CDR3 is built from 13 residues. V was shortened by 3 bases and J by 1 base, with 9 bases between the two germline ends. The CDR3 bases are TGTGCCTGGAGGAGTTCGAGTAACTATGGCTACACCTTC. Translation gives CAWRSSSNYGYTF.

The chain recombines TRBV7-3 with TRBJ2-1, with TRBD2 matching over 14 bases. The V gene's germline CDR1 is SGHTA and CDR2 FQGTGA. After removal of 5 bases from V and 0 bases from J, the junction contained 6 bases not matched to a gene. The CDR3 consists of 18 residues. CDR3 amino acids: CASSGSGTSGGSYNEQFF. DNA for the CDR3: TGTGCCAGCAGCGGGTCCGGGACTAGCGGGGGCTCCTACAATGAGCAGTTCTTC.

This chain links TRBV28 with TRBJ1-1; 8 bases align to TRBD1. The CDR3 has 14 residues. After removal of 3 bases from V and 5 bases from J, the junction contained 5 bases not matched to a gene. Germline V gene data show CDR1 as MDHEN and CDR2 as SYDVKM. CDR3: CASSLTTGETEAFF. The DNA for the CDR3 is TGTGCCAGCAGTTTGACGACAGGGGAGACTGAAGCTTTCTTT.

The J gene is TRBJ1-5, the V gene TRBV6-2 or TRBV6-3; D is uncertain. CDR3 length: 12 residues. Trimming removed 5 bases at V and 8 bases at J, with 10 bases between. Germline loops: CDR1 MNHEY, CDR2 SVGEGT. CDR3 loop: CASSTSEEPQHF. DNA for the CDR3: TGTGCCAGCAGTACCTCCGAAGAGCCCCAGCATTTT.

The chain couples TRBV3-1 (or the pseudogene TRBV3-2) to TRBJ1-4, with unresolved D. Germline V gene lookup returns CDR1 LGHDT and CDR2 YNNKEL (reference sequence). V lost 1 base and J lost 5, with 2 bases in between. CDR3 size: 12 residues. CDR3 region: CASSQANEKLFF. The CDR3 coding sequence is TGTGCCAGCAGCCAAGCCAATGAAAAACTGTTTTTT.

V gene TRBV9 combines with J gene TRBJ1-4; 8 bases align to TRBD1. V shed 4 bases, J shed 7 bases, and the junction held 6 bases outside the gene matches. The CDR3 is 14 amino acids. The germline V gene has CDR1 SGDLS and CDR2 YYNGEE. For the CDR3, the DNA is TGTGCCAGCAGCCCGGGACAGGCCACTGAAAAACTGTTTTTT. This encodes CASSPGQATEKLFF.

The gene calls are TRBV15 and TRBJ1-5; TRBD1 agrees at 8 bases. V lost 1 base to trimming and J lost 3 bases; unmatched junction nucleotides: 2. Germline lookup yields CDR1 LNHNV and CDR2 YYDKDF (reference sequence). The CDR3 has 15 residues. The DNA of the CDR3 is TGTGCCACCAGCAGAGGGGGACAGGTCAATCAGCCCCAGCATTTT. Residues: CATSRGGQVNQPQHF.

The CDR3 here is CASSDSQGTYNEQFF. CDR3 sequence (DNA): TGTGCCAGCAGTGACTCGCAGGGAACCTACAATGAGCAGTTCTTC. V and J are TRBV6-4 and TRBJ2-1; D may be TRBD1 (5 bases). Germline V lookup: CDR1 MRHNA, CDR2 SNTAGT. V was clipped by 0 bases and J by 2 bases, with 8 bases between them. The CDR3 has 15 residues.